This T cell receptor beta chain was captured in a study of blood T cell repertoires in COVID-19. Method: immunoSEQ multiplex PCR; TCRdb's copy keeps in-frame clones and lacks some. The table records 95,000 or so clones, about 84% of them present only once. This CDR3 spans 15 amino acids. Trimming took off 1 base at V and 7 bases at J, with 13 bases between the two ends. The germline V gene encodes CDR1 MGHRA and CDR2 YSYEKL. The chain joins TRBV4-1 to TRBJ2-2; TRBD2 might be the D (6 bases). The receptor comes from a human donor in a cohort sampled during active COVID-19. Sequencing was performed on peripheral blood. This CDR3 reads CASSQAGGGGGELFF. As DNA, the CDR3 is TGCGCCAGCAGCCAAGCTGGGGGAGGAGGCGGGGAGCTGTTTTTT.